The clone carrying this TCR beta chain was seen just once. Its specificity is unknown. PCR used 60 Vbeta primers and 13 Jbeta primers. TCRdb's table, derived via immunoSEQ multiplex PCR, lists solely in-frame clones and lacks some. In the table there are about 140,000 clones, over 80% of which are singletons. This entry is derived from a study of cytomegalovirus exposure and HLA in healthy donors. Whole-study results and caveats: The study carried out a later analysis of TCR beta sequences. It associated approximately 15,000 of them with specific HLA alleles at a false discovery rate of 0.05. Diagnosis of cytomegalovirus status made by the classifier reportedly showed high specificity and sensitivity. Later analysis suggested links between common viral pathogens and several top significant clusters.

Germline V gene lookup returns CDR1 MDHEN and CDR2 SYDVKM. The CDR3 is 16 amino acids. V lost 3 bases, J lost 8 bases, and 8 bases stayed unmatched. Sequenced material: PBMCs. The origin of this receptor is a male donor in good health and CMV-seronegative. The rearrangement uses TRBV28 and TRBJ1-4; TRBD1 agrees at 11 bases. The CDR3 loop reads CASSFLPGQGVEKLFF. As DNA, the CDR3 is TGTGCCAGCAGTTTTTTACCGGGACAGGGGGTAGAAAAACTGTTTTTT. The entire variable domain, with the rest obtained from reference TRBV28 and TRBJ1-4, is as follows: DVKVTQSSRYLVKRTGEKVFLECVQDMDHENMFWYRQDPGLGLRLIYFSYDVKMKEKGDIPEGYSVSREKKERFSLILESASTNQTSMYLCASSFLPGQGVEKLFFGSGTQLSVL.